This T cell receptor beta chain was sequenced in a study of shared clonotypes between healthy human individuals. Every contributor of samples was a Caucasian grown-up residing in Nashville, Tennessee. The study, taken as a whole, reports: Clonotype sharing among donors was expected to depend on sequencing depth. Larger estimated richness was generally seen in naive subsets than in memory subsets.

This CDR3 contains 9 residues. CDR1 and CDR2 (germline): MNHNS, SASEGT. As regards this clone: What it binds is not known.

Original processing notes: Junction-only immunoSEQ data arrived without quality scores, meaning filtering differed. Repertoires were generated with immunoSEQ multiplex PCR, while TCRdb's copy carries only in-frame clones and drops some. The DNA was the basis for D and trimming; V, J and clone size are from that table. Seen here are 2 million or so clones, 90% to 95% observed once, and the top ten hold 0.13%. V usage is TRBV6-1 and J usage is TRBJ2-7; perhaps TRBD2 as D (6 bases). This receptor was identified in a man aged 18 to 30 in good health. Sequenced sample: naive CD4+ T cells sorted from blood. Subset specified: CD45RA+ positively selected. CDR3 nucleotides: TGTGGGTCAGGAGGGGAGCAGTACTTC. Protein: CGSGGEQYF.